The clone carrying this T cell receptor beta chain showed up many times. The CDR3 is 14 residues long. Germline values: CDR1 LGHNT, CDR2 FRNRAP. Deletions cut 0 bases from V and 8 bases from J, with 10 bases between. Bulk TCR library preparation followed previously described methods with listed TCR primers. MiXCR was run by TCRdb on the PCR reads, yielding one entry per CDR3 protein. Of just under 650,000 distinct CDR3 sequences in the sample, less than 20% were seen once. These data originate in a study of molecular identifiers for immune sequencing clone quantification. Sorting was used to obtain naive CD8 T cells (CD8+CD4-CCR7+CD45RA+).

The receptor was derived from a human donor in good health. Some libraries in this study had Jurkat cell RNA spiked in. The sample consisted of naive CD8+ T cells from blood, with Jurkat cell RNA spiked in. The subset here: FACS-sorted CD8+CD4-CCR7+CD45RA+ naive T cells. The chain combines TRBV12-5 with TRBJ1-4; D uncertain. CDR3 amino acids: CASGLVSPLEKLFF. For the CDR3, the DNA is TGTGCTAGTGGTTTGGTATCTCCTTTGGAAAAACTGTTTTTT.